This TCR beta chain was recorded in a study of T-cell reconstitution after alpha-beta-depleted transplantation in children (dated by TCRdb to the mid-2010s). Study-level background: The study quantitatively tracked T-cell immune reconstitution after TCRalphabeta/CD19-depleted allogeneic hematopoietic cell transplantation in children using TCR repertoire profiling.

The germline V gene encodes CDR1 SGHRS and CDR2 YFSETQ. Compared with germline, V lacks 3 bases and J lacks 2 bases; bases without a gene match: 12. The CDR3 runs 18 amino acids, cysteine and phenylalanine included. Only the CDR3 DNA is retained, 54 bases long and in frame from the first base. As for this clonotype: This receptor's antigen is unknown. The input lacks base qualities; no much larger clone sits a single base away.

The protocol used for the library was PCR. Sequencing was carried out with an Illumina HiSeq 2500. Molecular barcoding was employed in the preparation of TCR libraries, with unique molecular identifiers being used to normalize TCRbeta repertoire quantification. TCRdb reprocessing: public reads trimmed at Q25 with fastp, clones called with MiXCR, in-frame beta chains kept. Records with the same CDR3 protein are collapsed into one entry carrying the most frequent genes and DNA. In this sample the table shows around 600,000 distinct CDR3 sequences, around a sixth of which occur a single time. 1.1% of the sample is taken by the ten largest.

The sequence was obtained from a human donor who donated a stem cell graft to a child with acute myeloid leukemia. The sequencing here drew on PBMCs from the stem cell graft donor, taken from the stem cell graft. The chain is made from TRBV5-1 and TRBJ2-3; 10 central bases correspond to TRBD1. The CDR3 protein sequence reads: CASSSGQGVGPLTDTQYF. At the DNA level, the sequence is TGCGCCAGCAGCTCCGGACAGGGGGTAGGGCCTCTCACAGATACGCAGTATTTT.